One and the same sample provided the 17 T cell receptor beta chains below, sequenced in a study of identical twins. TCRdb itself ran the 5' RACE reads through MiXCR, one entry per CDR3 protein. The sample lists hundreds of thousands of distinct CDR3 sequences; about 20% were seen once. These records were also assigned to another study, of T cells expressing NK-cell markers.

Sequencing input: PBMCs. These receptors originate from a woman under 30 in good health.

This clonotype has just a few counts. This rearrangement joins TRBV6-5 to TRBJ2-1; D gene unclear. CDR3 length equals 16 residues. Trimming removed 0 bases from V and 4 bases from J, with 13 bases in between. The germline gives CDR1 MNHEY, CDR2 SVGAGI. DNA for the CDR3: TGTGCCAGCAGTTACTCGCCAGCCTTCCTATACAATGAGCAGTTCTTC. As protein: CASSYSPAFLYNEQFF.

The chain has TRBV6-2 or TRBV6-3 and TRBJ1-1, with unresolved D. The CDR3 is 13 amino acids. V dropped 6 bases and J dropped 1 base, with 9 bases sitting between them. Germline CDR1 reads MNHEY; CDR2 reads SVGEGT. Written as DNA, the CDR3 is TGTGCCAGCAGCCGCACCTCGAACACTGAAGCTTTCTTT. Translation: CASSRTSNTEAFF.

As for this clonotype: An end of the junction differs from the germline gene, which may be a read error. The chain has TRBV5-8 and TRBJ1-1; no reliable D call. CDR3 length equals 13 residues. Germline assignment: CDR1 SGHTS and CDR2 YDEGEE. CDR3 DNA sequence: TGTGCCATCAGCCCCGGGCTCCTCTGGGAAGCTTTCTTT. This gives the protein CAISPGLLWEAFF.

CDR3 sequence: CASSQFQPGEPEAFF. DNA of the CDR3: TGTGCCAGCAGCCAGTTTCAGCCCGGAGAGCCTGAAGCTTTCTTT. This chain uses TRBV4-2 with TRBJ1-1; no clear D. This CDR3 comprises 15 residues. Germline lookup yields CDR1 LGHNA and CDR2 YNFKEQ. With 3 bases removed from V and 6 bases from J, the gap between germline ends came to 17 bases.

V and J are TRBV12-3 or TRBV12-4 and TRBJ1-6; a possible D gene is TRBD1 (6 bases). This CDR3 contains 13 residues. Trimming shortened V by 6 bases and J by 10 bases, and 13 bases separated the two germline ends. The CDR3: CASSYRVRSPLHF. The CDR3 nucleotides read TGTGCCAGCAGCTACAGGGTTAGGTCACCCCTCCACTTT.

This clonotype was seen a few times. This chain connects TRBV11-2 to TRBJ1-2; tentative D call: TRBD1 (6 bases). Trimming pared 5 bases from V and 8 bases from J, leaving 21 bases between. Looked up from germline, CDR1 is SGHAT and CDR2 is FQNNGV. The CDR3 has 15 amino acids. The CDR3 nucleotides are TGTGCCAGCAGCGCGACCGGGACATCCCAGGGGGGCTACACCTTC. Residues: CASSATGTSQGGYTF.

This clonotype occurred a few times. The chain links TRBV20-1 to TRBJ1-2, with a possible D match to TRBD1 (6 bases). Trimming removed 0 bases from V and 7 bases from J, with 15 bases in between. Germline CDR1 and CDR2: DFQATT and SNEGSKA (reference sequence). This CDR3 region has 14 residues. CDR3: CSARDRRGSGGYTF. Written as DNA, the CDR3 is TGCAGTGCTAGAGACCGGAGGGGGTCGGGTGGCTACACCTTC.

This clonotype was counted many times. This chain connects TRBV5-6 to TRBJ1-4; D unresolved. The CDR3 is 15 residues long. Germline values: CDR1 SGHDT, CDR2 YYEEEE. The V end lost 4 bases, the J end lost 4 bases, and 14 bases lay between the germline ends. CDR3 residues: CASSRTSYDNEKLFF. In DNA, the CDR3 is TGTGCCAGCAGCAGAACCTCCTACGATAATGAAAAACTGTTTTTT.

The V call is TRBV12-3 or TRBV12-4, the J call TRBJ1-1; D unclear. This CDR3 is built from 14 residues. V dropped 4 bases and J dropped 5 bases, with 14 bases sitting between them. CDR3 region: CASSSMGSVTEAFF. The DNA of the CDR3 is TGTGCCAGCAGTTCCATGGGTAGTGTGACTGAAGCTTTCTTT.

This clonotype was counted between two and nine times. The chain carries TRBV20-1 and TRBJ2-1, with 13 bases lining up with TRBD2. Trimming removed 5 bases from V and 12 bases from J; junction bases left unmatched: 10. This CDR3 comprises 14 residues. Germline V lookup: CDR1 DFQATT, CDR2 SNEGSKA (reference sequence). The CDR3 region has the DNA TGCAGTGCTGGGGTCGGGACTAGCGGGATGGGGCAGTTCTTC. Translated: CSAGVGTSGMGQFF.

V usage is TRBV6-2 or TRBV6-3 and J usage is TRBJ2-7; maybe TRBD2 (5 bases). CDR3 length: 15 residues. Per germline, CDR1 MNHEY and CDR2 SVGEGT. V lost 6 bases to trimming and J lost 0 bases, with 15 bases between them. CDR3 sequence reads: CASRLFSGSSYEQYF. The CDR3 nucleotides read TGTGCCAGCAGACTTTTTTCGGGGAGCTCCTACGAGCAGTACTTC.

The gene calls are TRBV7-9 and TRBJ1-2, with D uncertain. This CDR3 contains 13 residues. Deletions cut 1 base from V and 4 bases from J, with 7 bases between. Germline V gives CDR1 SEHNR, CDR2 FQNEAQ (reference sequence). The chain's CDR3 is CASSLERIYGYTF. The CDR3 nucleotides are TGTGCCAGCAGCTTAGAACGGATCTATGGCTACACCTTC.

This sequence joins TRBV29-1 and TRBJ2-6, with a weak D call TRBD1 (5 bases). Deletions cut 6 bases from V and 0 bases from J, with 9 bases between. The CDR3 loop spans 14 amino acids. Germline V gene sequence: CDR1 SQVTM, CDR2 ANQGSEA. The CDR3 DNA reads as TGCAGCGTCGCGGACACCTCTGGGGCCAACGTCCTGACTTTC. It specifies CSVADTSGANVLTF. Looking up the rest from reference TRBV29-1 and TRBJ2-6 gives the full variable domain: SAVISQKPSRDICQRGTSLTIQCQVDSQVTMMFWYRQQPGQSLTLIATANQGSEATYESGFVIDKFPISRPNLTFSTLTVSNMSPEDSSIYLCSVADTSGANVLTFGAGSRLTVL.

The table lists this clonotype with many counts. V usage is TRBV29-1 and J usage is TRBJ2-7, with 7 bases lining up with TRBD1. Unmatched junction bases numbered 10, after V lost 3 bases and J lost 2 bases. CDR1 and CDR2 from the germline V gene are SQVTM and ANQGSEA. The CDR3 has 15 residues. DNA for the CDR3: TGCAGCGTTGATGGAGGTCAACAGGGGACCTACGAGCAGTACTTC. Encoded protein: CSVDGGQQGTYEQYF.

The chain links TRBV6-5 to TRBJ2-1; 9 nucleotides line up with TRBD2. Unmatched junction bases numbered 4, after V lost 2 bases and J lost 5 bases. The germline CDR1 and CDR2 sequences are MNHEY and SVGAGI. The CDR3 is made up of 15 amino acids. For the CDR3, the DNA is TGTGCCAGCAGTTACCCGGCTAGCGGGAACAATGAGCAGTTCTTC. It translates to CASSYPASGNNEQFF.

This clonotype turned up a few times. CDR3: CASSQGRSGSDEQFF. As DNA, the CDR3 is TGCGCCAGCAGCCAAGGAAGGAGCGGGAGCGATGAGCAGTTCTTC. The V gene is TRBV4-3, the J gene TRBJ2-1; TRBD2 agrees at 8 bases. Germline CDR1 reads LGHNA; CDR2 reads YSLEER. J lost 8 bases, V lost 1 base, and 7 bases had no gene match. This CDR3 comprises 15 residues.

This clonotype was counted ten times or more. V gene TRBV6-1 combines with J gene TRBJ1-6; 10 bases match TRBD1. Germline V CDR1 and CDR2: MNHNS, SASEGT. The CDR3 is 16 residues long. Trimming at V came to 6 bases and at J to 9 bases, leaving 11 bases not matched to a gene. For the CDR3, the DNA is TGTGCCAGCAGCCATGGACAGGGGGTTCGTCCTTCACCCCTCCACTTT. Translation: CASSHGQGVRPSPLHF.